The 11 T cell receptor beta chains reported below all come from one sample, sequenced in a study of T cells in Graves' hyperthyroidism and ophthalmopathy. Authors of the study amplified TCR beta CDR3 regions from RNA transcripts. With the HTBI primer set, the TCR CDR3 went through a first round of RT-PCR. TCRdb passed the multiplex PCR reads through MiXCR, listing each CDR3 protein once. In the table there are roughly 100,000 distinct CDR3 sequences, roughly 44% of which are singletons. Sequencing used blood. These receptor sequences come from a man in his forties or fifties with Graves' hyperthyroidism.

The chain combines TRBV12-3 or TRBV12-4 with TRBJ2-3; 8 bases align to TRBD2. The CDR3 totals 13 residues. Trimming cost V 3 bases and J 11 bases; bases outside gene matches: 7. The CDR3 here is CASSFAGGNEQYF. CDR3 sequence (DNA): TGTGCCAGCAGTTTCGCGGGAGGCAATGAGCAGTATTTT.

This rearrangement joins TRBV6-5 to TRBJ1-6; 9 nucleotides agree with TRBD1. This CDR3 region has 14 residues. Germline CDR1 MNHEY, CDR2 SVGAGI. V lost 1 base to trimming and J lost 10 bases; unmatched junction nucleotides: 2. The CDR3 reads CASSYWTGDSPLHF. The DNA for the CDR3 is TGTGCCAGCAGTTACTGGACAGGGGACTCACCCCTCCACTTT.

The chain combines TRBV20-1 with TRBJ2-7; D remains ambiguous. Germline CDR1 reads DFQATT; CDR2 reads SNEGSKA (reference sequence). This CDR3 comprises 11 residues. V shed 3 bases and J shed 4 bases, with 7 bases lying between them. The CDR3 region has the DNA TGCAGTGCTAGTGTGGTTTACGAGCAGTACGTC. Protein sequence: CSASVVYEQYV.

The gene calls are TRBV28 and TRBJ2-3; D is ambiguous. Germline V gene data show CDR1 as MDHEN and CDR2 as SYDVKM. Trimming removed 6 bases from V and 4 bases from J, with 14 bases in between. The length of the CDR3 is 14 residues. The CDR3 region is CASSRGWSADTQYF. Written as DNA, the CDR3 is TGTGCCAGCAGCAGAGGATGGAGCGCAGATACGCAGTATTTT.

This clonotype was counted many times. The genes are TRBV7-6 and TRBJ2-7; 10 bases fit TRBD2. Germline V gene sequence: CDR1 SGHVS, CDR2 FNYEAQ. This CDR3 is built from 14 residues. Unmatched junction bases numbered 7, after V lost 6 bases and J lost 5 bases. The CDR3 here is CASSSSGGKDEQYF. The CDR3 DNA follows: TGTGCCAGCAGTTCTAGCGGGGGTAAGGACGAGCAGTACTTC.

This clonotype was recorded at least ten times. The chain has TRBV6-2 or TRBV6-3 and TRBJ2-1, with D perhaps TRBD2 (5 bases). CDR1 and CDR2 (germline): MNHEY, SVGEGT. The CDR3 sequence is 12 residues long. The CDR3 sequence is CGTGISYNEQFF. CDR3 bases: TGTGGGACCGGGATCTCCTACAATGAGCAGTTCTTC.

Ten or more counts support this clonotype. The gene calls are TRBV11-3 and TRBJ1-6, with 9 bases aligning to TRBD1. The CDR3 consists of 15 residues. CDR1 SGHNT and CDR2 YENEEA come from the germline V gene. V dropped 5 bases and J dropped 8; count of bases not matched to a gene: 7. CDR3 coding DNA: TGTGCCAGCAGCACCGGGACAGGGCTTGATTCACCCCTCCACTTT. Its translation is CASSTGTGLDSPLHF.

The V call is TRBV13, the J call TRBJ1-2, with D perhaps matching TRBD1 (5 bases). The CDR3 totals 13 residues. Between the trimmed V and J ends, which lost 4 bases and 10 bases, there was a span of 16 bases. From germline, CDR1 is PRHDT and CDR2 FYEKMQ (reference sequence). The CDR3 reads CASSSGTSGVYTF. The CDR3 DNA reads TGTGCCAGCAGCTCAGGGACTAGCGGAGTCTACACCTTC.

The chain couples TRBV12-3 or TRBV12-4 to TRBJ1-3; possible D gene TRBD1, 5 bases. CDR3 length equals 16 residues. The ends were cut back, 5 bases at V and 0 bases at J, with 14 bases in the middle. The CDR3 here is CASSPGTDYSGNTIYF. The CDR3 nucleotides are TGTGCCAGCAGTCCGGGGACGGATTACTCTGGAAACACCATATATTTT.

The chain carries TRBV15 and TRBJ2-6, with D perhaps TRBD2 (6 bases). This CDR3 has 16 amino acids. V was trimmed by 3 bases and J by 2 bases, leaving 11 bases between them. CDR1 is LNHNV and CDR2 is YYDKDF in the germline V gene (reference sequence). Written as DNA, the CDR3 is TGTGCCACCAGCAGCCTTTGGAGGGCTGGGGCCAACGTCCTGACTTTC. Protein sequence: CATSSLWRAGANVLTF.

Ten or more counts support this clonotype. The V call is TRBV11-3, the J call TRBJ1-1, with 9 bases matching TRBD1. J gave up 1 base and V 4 bases, and 7 bases lay outside the gene matches. The length of the CDR3 is 16 residues. Germline CDR1 is SGHNT and CDR2 is YENEEA. The CDR3 nucleotides are TGTGCCAGCAGCTACAACAGGGGGCTAGCGAACACTGAAGCTTTCTTT. It codes for CASSYNRGLANTEAFF. The variable domain in full, completed from reference TRBV11-3 and TRBJ1-1, reads EAGVVQSPRYKIIEKKQPVAFWCNPISGHNTLYWYLQNLGQGPELLIRYENEEAVDDSQLPKDRFSAERLKGVDSTLKIQPAELGDSAVYLCASSYNRGLANTEAFFGQGTRLTVV.